A selection of T cell receptor beta chains follows, all from one sample in a study of cytotoxic CD8 clonotypes in ibrutinib-treated CLL. TCRdb keeps only in-frame clones here, not all; method: immunoSEQ multiplex PCR. This sample carries 330,000 or so clones, about 64% of them seen once, and the ten largest clones take 5% to 6.5%. Sequenced here: PBMCs, sampled after 36 months of ibrutinib treatment. These receptors came from a human donor with chronic lymphocytic leukemia. Each CDR3 is given with its conserved first and last residue. The D gene is left open where the match is weak. Size is stated for part of the rows, as once, few or many counts, or as a class when the clone is expanded.

d_gene,v_gene,abundance,j_gene,CDR3aa,CDR3nt
-,TRBV18,-,TRBJ1-2,CASSSPTPGRVYGYTF,TGTGCCAGCTCATCCCCGACCCCGGGCAGAGTTTATGGCTACACCTTC
-,TRBV27,-,TRBJ2-7,CASSYGLGYEQYF,TGTGCCAGCAGTTACGGACTGGGCTACGAGCAGTACTTC
TRBD1,TRBV5-1,-,TRBJ2-2,CASSGRTGAGELFF,TGCGCCAGCAGCGGAAGGACAGGGGCCGGGGAGCTGTTTTTT
-,TRBV18,few,TRBJ2-6,CASSLTTPGGANVLTF,TGTGCCAGCTCACTAACTACTCCGGGAGGGGCCAACGTCCTGACTTTC
-,TRBV20-1,-,TRBJ2-3,CSATHRDTQYF,TGCAGTGCTACACACAGGGATACGCAGTATTTT
-,TRBV21-1,-,TRBJ2-5,CASNHSSGGWETQYF,TGTGCCAGCAACCATTCTAGCGGGGGGTGGGAGACCCAGTACTTC
TRBD1,TRBV28,-,TRBJ2-7,CASSFPGTGEEQYF,TGTGCCAGCAGTTTCCCCGGGACAGGGGAGGAACAGTACTTC
-,TRBV4-1,-,TRBJ1-6,CASSQDPGRLLSGRGSPLHF,TGCGCCAGCAGCCAAGATCCGGGCAGGCTCCTCTCGGGAAGGGGTTCACCCCTCCACTTT
TRBD1,TRBV7-3,-,TRBJ2-7,CASSPGTGRSYEQYF,TGTGCCAGCAGCCCCGGGACAGGGAGGTCCTACGAGCAGTACTTC
TRBD2,TRBV9,few,TRBJ2-7,CASSLGLAGSSYEQYF,TGTGCCAGCAGCCTCGGACTAGCGGGTTCCTCCTACGAGCAGTACTTC
-,TRBV5-1,-,TRBJ1-4,CASSLSPGRINEKLFF,TGCGCCAGCAGCTTGTCCCCGGGACGGATTAATGAAAAACTGTTTTTT
TRBD2,TRBV11-2,few,TRBJ2-3,CASRQLAGVTDTQYF,TGTGCCAGCAGACAACTAGCGGGGGTTACCGATACGCAGTATTTT
-,TRBV15,-,TRBJ2-5,CATSREFGEPETQYF,TGTGCCACCAGCAGAGAGTTTGGCGAGCCCGAGACCCAGTACTTC
-,TRBV6-5,-,TRBJ2-7,CASSRLKQYF,TGTGCCAGCAGTCGGTTGAAGCAGTACTTC
-,TRBV6-5,-,TRBJ2-3,CASSFRLSTDTQYF,TGTGCCAGCAGCTTCAGACTCAGCACAGATACGCAGTATTTT
TRBD1,TRBV5-1,-,TRBJ1-1,CASSLGTGYLTEAFF,TGCGCCAGCAGCTTGGGGACAGGGTACCTCACTGAAGCTTTCTTT
-,TRBV7-6,-,TRBJ1-4,CASSLWGNEKLFF,TGTGCCAGCAGCTTATGGGGGAATGAAAAACTGTTTTTT
TRBD1,TRBV5-1,-,TRBJ1-6,CASSFTGAHNSPLHF,TGCGCCAGCAGCTTTACAGGGGCTCATAATTCACCCCTCCACTTT
-,TRBV6-5,-,TRBJ1-2,CASSWGPLAGYTF,TGTGCCAGCAGTTGGGGACCGCTCGCTGGCTACACCTTC
-,TRBV18,-,TRBJ1-4,CASSPRGMFEKLFF,TGTGCCAGCTCACCAAGGGGGATGTTTGAAAAACTGTTTTTT
TRBD2,TRBV5-1,-,TRBJ2-7,CASSTGLAGISSSYEQYF,TGCGCCAGCAGCACGGGACTAGCGGGGATTTCCAGCTCCTACGAGCAGTACTTC
TRBD1,TRBV19,few,TRBJ1-2,CASSMYGRDSYGYTF,TGTGCCAGTAGTATGTACGGCCGGGACAGCTATGGCTACACCTTC
-,TRBV29-1,few,TRBJ2-4,CSVALQGNIQYF,TGCAGCGTTGCCTTACAGGGCAACATTCAGTACTTC
-,TRBV7-6,-,TRBJ2-1,CASSLNNEQFF,TGTGCCAGCAGCTTAAACAATGAGCAGTTCTTC
-,TRBV7-8,once,TRBJ2-2,CASSLVGTDTGELFF,TGTGCCAGCAGCTTAGTCGGGACCGACACCGGGGAGCTGTTTTTT
-,TRBV5-1,-,TRBJ1-1,CASSLVGPGTNTEAFF,TGCGCCAGCAGCTTAGTTGGTCCAGGGACGAACACTGAAGCTTTCTTT
-,TRBV5-6,-,TRBJ1-2,CASSSTSKGNYGYTF,TGTGCCAGCAGCTCAACCTCTAAAGGGAACTATGGCTACACCTTC
-,TRBV7-2,few,TRBJ1-5,CASSSRDNQPQHF,TGTGCCAGCAGCTCAAGGGATAATCAGCCCCAGCATTTT
-,TRBV5-4,once,TRBJ2-7,CASSLLGSSYEQYF,TGTGCCAGCAGCTTGTTGGGATCCTCCTACGAGCAGTACTTC
-,TRBV19,-,TRBJ1-2,CASSIADYGYTF,TGTGCCAGTAGTATTGCGGACTATGGCTACACCTTC
TRBD1,TRBV18,-,TRBJ2-5,CASSPSGQAVKQTQYF,TGTGCCAGCTCACCGTCGGGACAGGCCGTCAAGCAGACCCAGTACTTC
-,TRBV2,-,TRBJ2-5,CASRDRRTQETQYF,TGTGCCAGCAGAGATAGGAGAACTCAAGAGACCCAGTACTTC
-,TRBV6-1,-,TRBJ2-5,CASSEGGGIGGETQYF,TGTGCCAGCAGTGAAGGGGGCGGGATAGGAGGGGAGACCCAGTACTTC
-,TRBV19,-,TRBJ1-2,CASNLHGSLPNYGYTF,TGTGCCAGTAATCTCCACGGATCCCTCCCTAACTATGGCTACACCTTC
-,TRBV10-1,once,TRBJ2-2,CASSRSTTGELFF,TGCGCCAGCAGCCGTTCAACTACCGGGGAGCTGTTTTTT
-,TRBV7-8,few,TRBJ1-2,CASSGGGFYGYTF,TGTGCCAGCAGCGGTGGAGGGTTCTATGGCTACACCTTC
-,TRBV10-1,few,TRBJ2-2,CASRVTVNTGELFF,TGCGCCAGCAGGGTCACAGTGAACACCGGGGAGCTGTTTTTT
TRBD2,TRBV10-2,-,TRBJ2-3,CASSEISGFVRTDTQYF,TGCGCCAGCAGTGAGATTAGCGGGTTCGTCCGCACAGATACGCAGTATTTT
-,TRBV11-2,-,TRBJ2-5,CASILKGAWGETQYF,TGTGCCAGCATACTTAAAGGGGCGTGGGGGGAGACCCAGTACTTC
-,TRBV9,-,TRBJ1-2,CASSARGGYTF,TGTGCCAGCAGCGCCCGGGGAGGCTACACCTTC
-,TRBV6-5,few,TRBJ1-5,CASSYGGFGQPQHF,TGTGCCAGCAGTTACGGGGGGTTTGGGCAGCCCCAGCATTTT
TRBD2,TRBV19,-,TRBJ2-3,CASSIARPGLAGGDTQYF,TGTGCCAGTAGTATAGCAAGGCCGGGACTAGCGGGAGGGGATACGCAGTATTTT
-,TRBV27,few,TRBJ1-1,CASSPPGHRTTEAFF,TGTGCCAGCAGCCCTCCGGGACACCGGACCACTGAAGCTTTCTTT
-,TRBV4-3,-,TRBJ1-2,CASSQAGAHGYTF,TGCGCCAGCAGCCAAGCGGGGGCTCATGGCTACACCTTC
TRBD2,TRBV7-9,-,TRBJ2-5,CASSLVRLAGETQYF,TGTGCCAGCAGCTTAGTAAGGCTAGCGGGGGAGACCCAGTACTTC
TRBD1,TRBV5-1,-,TRBJ2-1,CASSLPLPHRQGSSYNEQFF,TGCGCCAGCAGCTTGCCCCTCCCTCATAGACAGGGGAGCTCCTACAATGAGCAGTTCTTC
-,TRBV25-1,-,TRBJ2-1,CASSGGWGGEQFF,TGTGCCAGCAGTGGGGGGTGGGGTGGTGAGCAGTTCTTC
TRBD2,TRBV6-6,-,TRBJ2-3,CASSYQREGTDTQYF,TGTGCCAGCAGTTACCAGCGGGAGGGCACAGATACGCAGTATTTT
TRBD2,TRBV29-1,-,TRBJ2-1,CSGARAGGPSEQFF,TGCAGCGGGGCCCGAGCGGGAGGGCCAAGTGAGCAGTTCTTC
-,TRBV30,-,TRBJ2-1,CAWNRMHEQFF,TGTGCCTGGAACAGAATGCATGAGCAGTTCTTC
TRBD2,TRBV4-1,-,TRBJ2-5,CASSPHYWASGQETQYF,TGCGCCAGCAGCCCCCACTATTGGGCTAGCGGTCAAGAGACCCAGTACTTC
TRBD1,TRBV29-1,-,TRBJ2-7,CSGSGQGVYEQYF,TGCAGCGGATCAGGACAGGGGGTCTACGAGCAGTACTTC
-,TRBV7-2,-,TRBJ2-7,CASSLAPKVEQYF,TGTGCCAGCAGCTTGGCCCCTAAGGTCGAGCAGTACTTC
-,TRBV7-9,-,TRBJ1-4,CASSLLETGEKLFF,TGTGCCAGCAGCTTACTGGAAACTGGCGAAAAACTGTTTTTT